These 21 T cell receptor beta chains were sequenced from one sample in a study of T cell responses to AZD1222 COVID-19 vaccine. Sequencing was performed with immunoSEQ multiplex PCR; in TCRdb, only in-frame clones are kept and a portion is missing. Of 55,000 to 70,000 clones listed, 80% are singletons. The sample here was peripheral blood, taken on day 0 of AZD1222 vaccination. The receptors come from an adult in good health.

Only one count was recorded for this clone. The rearrangement uses TRBV19 and TRBJ2-1, with D possibly being TRBD1 (5 bases). The V and J ends lost 3 bases and 3 bases respectively, with 15 bases between them. This CDR3 has 16 residues. Germline CDR1 and CDR2: LNHDA and SQIVND (reference sequence). The CDR3 loop reads CASSIFGQGYYNEQFF. The CDR3 region has the DNA TGTGCCAGTAGTATCTTCGGACAAGGCTACTACAATGAGCAGTTCTTC.

Points on this clone: The conserved closing phenylalanine or tryptophan is absent in this CDR3, likely reflecting a read error. The chain recombines TRBV10-3 with TRBJ1-1, with D perhaps matching TRBD1 (6 bases). This CDR3 is 14 amino acids long. Deletions cut 2 bases from V and 6 bases from J, with 13 bases between. CDR1 is ENHRY and CDR2 is SYGVKD in the germline V gene. The CDR3 DNA reads as TGTGCCATCAGTGAGAGTACAGGGTCCCCTGAAGCTTTCCTT. Its translation: CAISESTGSPEAFL.

The chain couples TRBV4-3 to TRBJ2-7; 12 nucleotides match TRBD1. The CDR3 loop spans 15 amino acids. V lost 5 bases and J lost 5; bases outside the gene matches: 7. Germline loops: CDR1 LGHNA, CDR2 YSLEER. CDR3 residues: CASSRGTGGFNEQYF. In nucleotides, the CDR3 is TGCGCCAGCAGCAGAGGGACAGGGGGCTTCAACGAGCAGTACTTC.

The chain combines TRBV7-9 with TRBJ1-4, with D unresolved. Trimming took 3 bases from V and 6 from J, leaving 5 bases between them. Germline lookup yields CDR1 SEHNR and CDR2 FQNEAQ (reference sequence). This CDR3 region has 12 residues. CDR3 nucleotides: TGTGCCAGCAGCTTCCCCCATGAAAAACTGTTTTTT. Translating it yields CASSFPHEKLFF.

The chain is built from TRBV27 and TRBJ1-6; possibly TRBD1 for D (6 bases). V lost 3 bases to trimming and J lost 10 bases, with 16 bases between them. The CDR3 sequence is 15 residues long. The V gene's germline CDR1 is MNHEY and CDR2 SMNVEV (reference sequence). The CDR3 nucleotides read TGTGCCAGCAGTTTTACCAGGGGATCTGGATCACCCCTCCACTTT. Translating gives CASSFTRGSGSPLHF.

This sequence joins TRBV18 and TRBJ2-4; D gene ambiguous. Trimming cost V 4 bases and J 0 bases, with 7 bases left between them. Looked up from germline, CDR1 is KGHSH and CDR2 is LQKENI. The CDR3 runs to 14 residues. This chain's CDR3 is CASSQELAKNIQYF. The CDR3 DNA reads TGTGCCAGCTCACAGGAACTAGCCAAAAACATTCAGTACTTC.

CDR3 sequence (DNA): TGTGCCAGTCGAAGGGACAGGGGGCGCACAGATACGCAGTATTTT. This gives the protein CASRRDRGRTDTQYF. The chain couples TRBV19 to TRBJ2-3; 12 bases agree with TRBD1. With 8 bases clipped from V and 1 base from J, the junction kept 4 bases outside the gene matches. Germline values: CDR1 LNHDA, CDR2 SQIVND (reference sequence). This CDR3 comprises 15 residues.

This sequence joins TRBV11-2 and TRBJ1-1, with 7 bases fitting TRBD1. Germline V gene sequence: CDR1 SGHAT, CDR2 FQNNGV. This CDR3 has 16 amino acids. With V trimmed by 1 base and J by 5 bases, 10 bases remained unmatched. CDR3 nucleotide sequence: TGTGCCAGCAGCTTAGTTACAGGGGCTTCAGGAACTGAAGCTTTCTTT. Residues: CASSLVTGASGTEAFF.

V is TRBV5-1 and J is TRBJ2-6; D is unclear. The CDR3 loop spans 17 amino acids. Germline V gives CDR1 SGHRS, CDR2 YFSETQ. V lost 3 bases and J lost 4, with 17 bases in between. CDR3 bases: TGCGCCAGCAGCTCACCAGAGAGATCCGCCGGGGCCAACGTCCTGACTTTC. This encodes CASSSPERSAGANVLTF.

The chain links TRBV15 to TRBJ2-1, with 8 bases fitting TRBD2. Losses at the gene ends were 3 bases for V and 3 bases for J; bases not matched to a gene: 4. This CDR3 contains 15 residues. Germline V gene sequence: CDR1 LNHNV, CDR2 YYDKDF (reference sequence). CDR3 bases: TGTGCCACCAGCAGTAACCGGGGGGGCTACAATGAGCAGTTCTTC. This encodes CATSSNRGGYNEQFF. The variable domain in full, completed from reference TRBV15 and TRBJ2-1, reads DAMVIQNPRYQVTQFGKPVTLSCSQTLNHNVMYWYQQKSSQAPKLLFHYYDKDFNNEADTPDNFQSRRPNTSFCFLDIRSPGLGDTAMYLCATSSNRGGYNEQFFGPGTRLTVL.

The chain employs TRBV12-3 or TRBV12-4 and TRBJ2-1; D is ambiguous. This CDR3 region has 12 residues. V shed 7 bases and J shed 6 bases, with 10 bases lying between them. The CDR3 nucleotides are TGTGCCAGCATTGCTAGTTCCAATGAGCAGTTCTTC. Translating gives CASIASSNEQFF.

V is TRBV3-1 (or the pseudogene TRBV3-2) and J is TRBJ1-6, with TRBD1 identical over 9 bases. The V and J ends lost 4 bases and 9 bases, in that order; junction bases with no gene match: 7. Germline assignment: CDR1 LGHDT and CDR2 YNNKEL (reference sequence). The CDR3 covers 15 residues. The CDR3 loop is CASSPTDRGASPLHF. CDR3 DNA sequence: TGTGCCAGCAGCCCTACGGACAGGGGTGCTTCACCCCTCCACTTT.

This chain joins TRBV6-1 and TRBJ1-1; 7 bases align to TRBD1. The CDR3 length is 17 residues. The V and J ends lost 3 bases and 5 bases, in that order; junction bases with no gene match: 15. Germline assignment: CDR1 MNHNS and CDR2 SASEGT. The CDR3 is CASSDPRGTGEFTEAFF. Here the CDR3 DNA reads TGTGCCAGCAGTGATCCCCGGGGCACAGGGGAGTTTACTGAAGCTTTCTTT.

The V and J genes are TRBV3-1 (or the pseudogene TRBV3-2) and TRBJ1-2; unclear D gene. The V gene's germline CDR1 is LGHDT and CDR2 YNNKEL (reference sequence). This CDR3 spans 14 amino acids. Trimming left V 4 bases short and J 3 bases short, with 12 bases between. CDR3 DNA: TGTGCCAGCAGCCGACGACGTGAGCACTATGGCTACACCTTC. This gives the protein CASSRRREHYGYTF.

This chain joins TRBV6-1 and TRBJ2-5, with a possible D match to TRBD2 (7 bases). The CDR3 is made up of 16 amino acids. The V and J ends lost 4 bases and 4 bases respectively, with 19 bases between them. CDR1 and CDR2 (germline): MNHNS, SASEGT. The CDR3 region has the DNA TGTGCCAGCAGTGTTTCTCGGTGGGGGGGGCTAGAGACCCAGTACTTC. Translation: CASSVSRWGGLETQYF.

The rearrangement joins TRBV6-5 to TRBJ1-5, with TRBD1 identical over 7 bases. Germline V lookup: CDR1 MNHEY, CDR2 SVGAGI. CDR3 length equals 15 residues. V was clipped by 5 bases and J by 2 bases; unmatched bases: 6. The CDR3 region is CASSQTGWGNQPQHF. For the CDR3, the DNA is TGTGCCAGCAGTCAGACAGGGTGGGGCAATCAGCCCCAGCATTTT.

V gene TRBV2 combines with J gene TRBJ2-7; TRBD2 aligns across 10 bases. This CDR3 spans 12 amino acids. The V and J ends lost 7 bases and 4 bases, in that order; junction bases with no gene match: 1. Germline assignment: CDR1 SNHLY and CDR2 FYNNEI. The CDR3, as DNA: TGTGCCAGCACTAGCGGGGGTTACGAGCAGTACTTC. It is translated as CASTSGGYEQYF.

This chain uses TRBV19 with TRBJ2-1; the match to TRBD2 covers 13 bases. Germline V CDR1 and CDR2: LNHDA, SQIVND (reference sequence). Losses at the gene ends were 5 bases for V and 6 bases for J; bases not matched to a gene: 4. This CDR3 comprises 15 residues. The CDR3, as DNA: TGTGCCAGTAGTCCTGGGACTAGCGGGGCCAATGAGCAGTTCTTC. Protein sequence: CASSPGTSGANEQFF.

The count of this clone is one. This chain links TRBV9 with TRBJ2-1; D is possibly TRBD2 (6 bases). Trimming removed 3 bases at V and 3 bases at J, with 13 bases between. CDR1 and CDR2 (germline): SGDLS, YYNGEE. The CDR3 contains 15 residues. CDR3 nucleotide sequence: TGTGCCAGCAGCGCTTTTTCCGGGGGCTACAATGAGCAGTTCTTC. Translation gives CASSAFSGGYNEQFF.

The chain uses TRBV6-5 and TRBJ1-1; D is perhaps TRBD1 (6 bases). Trimming cost V 10 bases and J 3 bases, with 18 bases left between them. Per the germline V gene, CDR1 is MNHEY and CDR2 is SVGAGI. This CDR3 is built from 14 residues. CDR3 amino acids: CATEPQGTYTEAFF. Here the CDR3 DNA reads TGTGCCACAGAACCACAGGGAACCTACACTGAAGCTTTCTTT.

This rearrangement joins TRBV4-2 to TRBJ1-2; 8 positions agree with TRBD1. The germline CDR1 and CDR2 sequences are LGHNA and YNFKEQ. V dropped 2 bases and J dropped 8; count of bases not matched to a gene: 13. The CDR3 totals 16 residues. The CDR3, as DNA: TGTGCCAGCAGCCAACAACTAGGGGTCGGGACAGGAGGCTACACCTTC. It specifies CASSQQLGVGTGGYTF.